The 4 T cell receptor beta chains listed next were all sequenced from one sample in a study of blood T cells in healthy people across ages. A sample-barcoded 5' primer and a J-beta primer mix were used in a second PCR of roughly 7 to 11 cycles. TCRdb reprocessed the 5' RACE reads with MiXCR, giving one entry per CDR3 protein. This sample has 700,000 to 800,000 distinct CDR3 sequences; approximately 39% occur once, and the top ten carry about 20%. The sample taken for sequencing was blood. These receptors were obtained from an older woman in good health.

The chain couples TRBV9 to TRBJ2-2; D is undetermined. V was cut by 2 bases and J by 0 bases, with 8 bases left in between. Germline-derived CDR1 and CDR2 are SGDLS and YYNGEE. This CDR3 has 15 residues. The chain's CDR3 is CASSVETTNTGELFF. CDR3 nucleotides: TGTGCCAGCAGCGTGGAGACGACGAACACCGGGGAGCTGTTTTTT.

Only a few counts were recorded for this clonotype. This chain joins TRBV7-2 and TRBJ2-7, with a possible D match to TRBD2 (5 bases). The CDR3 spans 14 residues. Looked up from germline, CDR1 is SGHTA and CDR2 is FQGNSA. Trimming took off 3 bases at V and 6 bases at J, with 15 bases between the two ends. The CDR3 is CASSFPGLRREQYF. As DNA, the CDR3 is TGTGCCAGCAGCTTCCCCGGACTGCGGCGCGAGCAGTACTTC. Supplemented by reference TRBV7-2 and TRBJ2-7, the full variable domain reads GAGVSQSPSNKVTEKGKDVELRCDPISGHTALYWYRQSLGQGLEFLIYFQGNSAPDKSGLPSDRFSAERTGGSVSTLTIQRTQQEDSAVYLCASSFPGLRREQYFGPGTRLTVT.

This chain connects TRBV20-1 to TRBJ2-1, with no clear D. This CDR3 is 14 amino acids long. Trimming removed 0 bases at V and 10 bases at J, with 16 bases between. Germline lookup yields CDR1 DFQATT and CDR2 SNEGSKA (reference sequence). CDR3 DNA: TGCAGTGCTAGAGATCAACTCGTAGTGGCGGAGCAGTTCTTC. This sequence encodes CSARDQLVVAEQFF.

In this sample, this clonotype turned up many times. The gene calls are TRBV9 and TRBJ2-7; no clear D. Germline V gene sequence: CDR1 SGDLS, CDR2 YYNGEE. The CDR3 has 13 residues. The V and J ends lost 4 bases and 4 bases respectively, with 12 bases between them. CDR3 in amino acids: CASSPDVGYEQYF. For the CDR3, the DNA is TGTGCCAGCAGCCCTGACGTCGGTTACGAGCAGTACTTC.